These T cell receptor beta chains were read from a single sample in a study of CD8 T cells in Susac syndrome. TCRdb independently ran MiXCR on the immunoSEQ multiplex PCR reads; one entry per CDR3 protein. The data hold some 100,000 distinct CDR3 sequences, with approximately 91% observed a single time. The source material was CD4+ T cells from PBMCs. The origin of the receptors is a human donor in good health. Both conserved end residues are part of each CDR3.

cdr3_aa,j_call,v_call,cdr3_length
CASRGGTSSYNEQFF,TRBJ2-1,TRBV12-3/TRBV12-4,15
CASSPSDSVSSGANVLTF,TRBJ2-6,TRBV7-3,18
CASQREITYEQYF,TRBJ2-7,TRBV5-1,13
CAWWAHRHTGELFF,TRBJ2-2,TRBV30,14
CASSLVPGSTYEQYF,TRBJ2-7,TRBV28,15
CASSIWTAAEGNYGYTF,TRBJ1-2,TRBV5-1,17
CSAHDRHNEQFF,TRBJ2-1,TRBV29-1,12
CSLEGGVGTGELFF,TRBJ2-2,TRBV20-1,14
CASSLATGGPNTIYF,TRBJ1-3,TRBV12-3/TRBV12-4,15
CASSTTGMNTEAFF,TRBJ1-1,TRBV7-9,14
CASSSGGGTGVKETQYF,TRBJ2-5,TRBV5-4,17
CASSLEGSSYNEQFF,TRBJ2-1,TRBV7-8,15
CASSRGTGIQPQHF,TRBJ1-5,TRBV7-9,14
CASSETWGRDIQYF,TRBJ2-4,TRBV2,14
CSVESGRNEQFF,TRBJ2-1,TRBV29-1,12
CSARVRETQYF,TRBJ2-5,TRBV20-1,11
CASAEAALDQPQHF,TRBJ1-5,TRBV6-2/TRBV6-3,14
CSVGPRLSGNTIYF,TRBJ1-3,TRBV29-1,14
CASSKRPGNTEAFF,TRBJ1-1,TRBV25-1,14
CASSQDRLAGGQLNEQFF,TRBJ2-1,TRBV3-1,18
CASSTGLAGEQFF,TRBJ2-1,TRBV19,13
CASSHRQGDAAFF,TRBJ1-1,TRBV7-2,13
CASSHARRDTEAFF,TRBJ1-1,TRBV7-9,14
CASSQDGGRGFYGYTF,TRBJ1-2,TRBV4-1,16